This entry lists 20 T cell receptor beta chains sequenced from one sample in a study of control samples from healthy donors and cancer patients (dated by TCRdb to 2020 to 2022). The method was the immunoSEQ multiplex PCR assay. TCRdb obtained this table from immuneACCESS and retained in-frame rearrangements with V and J assigned. These tables miss some clones; where compared with another copy, unresolved V genes account for less than half of the shortfall, and the remainder is unexplained. This sample has roughly 170,000 clones in its table, and just under 95% of those were observed once. More than 1.1% of the sample goes to the ten largest clones. The source material was blood. The origin of the receptors is a man younger than 35 in good health.

This chain joins TRBV19 and TRBJ1-5; no clear D gene. Trimming pared 11 bases from V and 0 bases from J, leaving 23 bases between. The CDR3 is 17 amino acids. Germline loops: CDR1 LNHDA, CDR2 SQIVND (reference sequence). CDR3 region: CAGFRNLLTTSNQPQHF. In DNA form, the CDR3 reads TGTGCCGGCTTTCGTAACCTCCTTACTACTAGCAATCAGCCCCAGCATTTT. The full variable domain, completed using reference TRBV19 and TRBJ1-5, is DGGITQSPKYLFRKEGQNVTLSCEQNLNHDAMYWYRQDPGQGLRLIYYSQIVNDFQKGDIAEGYSVSREKKESFPLTVTSAQKNPTAFYLCAGFRNLLTTSNQPQHFGDGTRLSIL.

This clone was recorded once. This chain uses TRBV5-4 with TRBJ1-5; TRBD1 is a possible D gene (5 bases). The CDR3 is 14 amino acids. Germline V gene data show CDR1 as SGHNT and CDR2 as YYREEE (reference sequence). V was clipped by 4 bases and J by 3 bases, with 11 bases between them. DNA of the CDR3: TGTGCCAGCAGCCGGCAGGGCTCCAATCAGCCCCAGCATTTT. This translates into CASSRQGSNQPQHF.

The chain employs TRBV30 and TRBJ2-1; the D is unclear. Germline lookup yields CDR1 GTSNPN and CDR2 SVGIG (reference sequence). CDR3 size: 13 residues. Trimming took 5 bases from V and 7 from J, leaving 15 bases between them. CDR3 sequence reads: CAWSLGSPNEQFF. The CDR3 DNA sequence: TGTGCCTGGTCCCTAGGTAGCCCAAATGAGCAGTTCTTC.

The rearrangement uses TRBV7-8 and TRBJ1-2, with D unresolved. The CDR3 consists of 15 residues. Per the germline V gene, CDR1 is SGHVS and CDR2 is FQNEAQ. V was trimmed by 1 base and J by 8 bases, leaving 17 bases between them. CDR3 amino acids: CASSLDSSLPPGYTF. The DNA of the CDR3 is TGTGCCAGCAGCTTAGATTCGTCACTCCCACCGGGCTACACCTTC.

This chain uses TRBV14 with TRBJ1-1; no definite D call. Between the trimmed V and J ends, which lost 4 bases and 4 bases, there was a span of 19 bases. This CDR3 has 16 residues. Germline assignment: CDR1 SGHDN and CDR2 FVKESK. CDR3 protein: CASSPRRTAAVTEAFF. DNA of the CDR3: TGTGCCAGCAGCCCACGCCGCACTGCAGCCGTCACTGAAGCTTTCTTT.

The rearrangement uses TRBV30 and TRBJ2-2, with D perhaps matching TRBD1 or TRBD2 (5 bases each). With 0 bases removed from V and 3 bases from J, the gap between germline ends came to 11 bases. CDR3 length: 15 amino acids. Germline CDR1 reads GTSNPN; CDR2 reads SVGIG (reference sequence). This CDR3 is CAWSVLGAHTGELFF. The CDR3 DNA follows: TGTGCCTGGAGTGTACTAGGGGCGCACACCGGGGAGCTGTTTTTT.

This sequence joins TRBV18 and TRBJ2-2; 12 positions match TRBD2. The germline gives CDR1 KGHSH, CDR2 LQKENI. The CDR3 spans 16 residues. V lost 6 bases, J lost 2 bases, and 4 bases stayed unmatched. CDR3 DNA sequence: TGTGCCAGCTCCAAGACTAGCGGGGGAAACACCGGGGAGCTGTTTTTT. This translates into CASSKTSGGNTGELFF.

This chain links TRBV6-5 with TRBJ1-1; D possibly corresponds to TRBD1 (6 bases). Trimming removed 10 bases from V and 1 base from J, with 13 bases in between. The germline V gene encodes CDR1 MNHEY and CDR2 SVGAGI. The length of the CDR3 is 13 residues. CDR3: CATTGGSNTEAFF. CDR3 DNA: TGTGCCACCACGGGGGGCTCGAACACTGAAGCTTTCTTT.

The J gene is TRBJ1-6, the V gene TRBV25-1; D ambiguous. Germline V CDR1 and CDR2: MGHDK, SYGVNS. The CDR3 runs 17 residues. V lost 9 bases, J lost 0 bases, and 18 bases lay in between. The CDR3 spells CASPSHLGISYNSPLHF. Here the CDR3 DNA reads TGTGCCAGTCCATCGCATTTAGGAATCTCCTATAATTCACCCCTCCACTTT.

This chain joins TRBV5-4 and TRBJ2-7; a weak D match, TRBD1 (5 bases). This CDR3 region has 15 residues. From germline, CDR1 is SGHNT and CDR2 YYREEE (reference sequence). The V and J ends lost 2 bases and 3 bases respectively, with 15 bases between them. The CDR3 DNA is TGTGCCAGCAGCTTCGGAAGGGGTAAAGACTACGAGCAGTACTTC. This gives the protein CASSFGRGKDYEQYF.

This sequence joins TRBV6-1 and TRBJ2-7; 7 nucleotides line up with TRBD1. V shed 0 bases, J shed 3 bases, and the junction held 5 bases outside the gene matches. The CDR3 runs to 15 residues. Germline V gives CDR1 MNHNS, CDR2 SASEGT. The CDR3 reads CASSEAPGQIYEQYF. CDR3 sequence (DNA): TGTGCCAGCAGTGAAGCGCCGGGACAGATCTACGAGCAGTACTTC.

J is TRBJ1-2 and V is TRBV9; no clear D gene. CDR3 size: 11 residues. In germline, CDR1 is SGDLS, CDR2 YYNGEE. Trimming left V 7 bases short and J 1 base short, with 5 bases between. As DNA, the CDR3 is TGTGCCAGCGGTTTTAACTATGGCTACACCTTC. Protein sequence: CASGFNYGYTF. Full variable domain (remainder filled in from reference TRBV9 and TRBJ1-2): DSGVTQTPKHLITATGQRVTLRCSPRSGDLSVYWYQQSLDQGLQFLIQYYNGEERAKGNILERFSAQQFPDLHSELNLSSLELGDSALYFCASGFNYGYTFGSGTRLTVV.

This sequence joins TRBV5-1 and TRBJ2-7; 9 positions match TRBD2. The CDR3 covers 15 residues. Trimming at V came to 0 bases and at J to 3 bases, leaving 4 bases not matched to a gene. Germline V gene data show CDR1 as SGHRS and CDR2 as YFSETQ. The CDR3 DNA reads TGCGCCAGCAGCTTGGGTAGCGGGGGATACTACGAGCAGTACTTC. It translates to CASSLGSGGYYEQYF.

The chain couples TRBV15 to TRBJ2-5, with D possibly matching TRBD1 (5 bases). Trimming removed 3 bases from V and 3 bases from J, with 14 bases in between. The CDR3 runs 15 residues. CDR1 LNHNV and CDR2 YYDKDF come from the germline V gene (reference sequence). In nucleotides, the CDR3 is TGTGCCACCAGCAGTAATCAGGGTAATAAAGAGACCCAGTACTTC. Its translation is CATSSNQGNKETQYF.

This clone was detected only a few times. The rearrangement joins TRBV6-5 to TRBJ1-3; D is unclear. Germline CDR1 MNHEY, CDR2 SVGAGI. The CDR3 totals 13 residues. V was trimmed by 7 bases and J by 5 bases, leaving 12 bases between them. The CDR3 sequence: CASTQADRNTIYF. The CDR3 DNA reads as TGTGCCAGCACCCAGGCCGATAGAAACACCATATATTTT.

The V and J genes are TRBV6-5 and TRBJ2-7, with D possibly matching TRBD2 (6 bases). The germline V and J ends were trimmed by 0 bases and 6 bases, with 12 bases remaining between them. The CDR3 covers 14 residues. Germline CDR1 MNHEY, CDR2 SVGAGI. The chain's CDR3 is CASSYSRRGGEQYF. In nucleotides, the CDR3 is TGTGCCAGCAGTTACTCGAGAAGGGGAGGCGAGCAGTACTTC.

The chain carries TRBV7-8 and TRBJ2-1; 8 nucleotides align to TRBD2. After removal of 3 bases from V and 9 bases from J, the junction contained 10 bases not matched to a gene. The CDR3 is 15 residues long. Per the germline V gene, CDR1 is SGHVS and CDR2 is FQNEAQ. The CDR3 loop is CASSFIRGSGVEQFF. The CDR3 nucleotides are TGTGCCAGCAGCTTCATCAGGGGTAGCGGGGTTGAGCAGTTCTTC.

V gene TRBV5-1 combines with J gene TRBJ1-2; the D gene is possibly TRBD1 (5 bases). The CDR3 is 14 amino acids. CDR1 and CDR2 from the germline V gene are SGHRS and YFSETQ. V lost 0 bases to trimming and J lost 8 bases, with 14 bases between them. As DNA, the CDR3 is TGCGCCAGCAGCTTGGAGGGTGGACAAAGGGGCTACACCTTC. This sequence encodes CASSLEGGQRGYTF.

Worth noting for this clone: One end of the junction varies from germline; a read error may be responsible. The CDR3 DNA reads as TGCGCCAGCACTGAGAGGGCCACAGATACGCAGTATTTT. Amino acids: CASTERATDTQYF. The V call is TRBV10-2, the J call TRBJ2-3; D is perhaps TRBD2 (5 bases). Germline-derived CDR1 and CDR2 are WSHSY and SAAADI. The CDR3 length is 13 residues.

The gene calls are TRBV6-5 and TRBJ2-4; possibly TRBD1 for D (5 bases). The CDR3 has 13 residues. V lost 5 bases, J lost 6 bases, and 11 bases lay in between. The germline V gene encodes CDR1 MNHEY and CDR2 SVGAGI. CDR3 sequence: CASSPTQGNIQYF. The CDR3 DNA reads TGTGCCAGCAGTCCAACCCAGGGAAACATTCAGTACTTC.